A selection of T cell receptor beta chains follows, all from one sample in a study of CD8 T cells in Susac syndrome. Via MiXCR, TCRdb re-called the immunoSEQ multiplex PCR reads, giving one row per CDR3 protein. The sample lists about 200,000 distinct CDR3 sequences, approximately 95% occurring once. The sequenced sample consisted of CD4+ T cells from PBMCs. The origin of the receptors is a human donor in good health. CDR3s include the opening cysteine and the closing phenylalanine or tryptophan. The order of the fields is clone size, V gene, J gene, D gene, CDR3 protein, CDR3 DNA. D genes are given only for firm matches. Not all rows give a size; the values are once, few, many and, for expanded clones, a class.

>.|TRBV29-1|TRBJ2-5|TRBD2
CSVRTSGRETQYF
TGCAGCGTCCGGACTAGCGGGAGAGAGACCCAGTACTTC
>once|TRBV20-1|TRBJ1-2|.
CSATRGVVDTF
TGCAGTGCAACACGGGGAGTCGTGGACACCTTC
>.|TRBV29-1|TRBJ2-1|TRBD2
CSASGVAGDYNEQFF
TGCAGCGCCTCGGGGGTAGCGGGAGACTACAATGAGCAGTTCTTC
>.|TRBV11-2|TRBJ2-1|.
CASSLVATRQSEQFF
TGTGCCAGCAGCTTAGTGGCGACTAGGCAGAGTGAGCAGTTCTTC
>.|TRBV29-1|TRBJ1-1|.
CSVEGAGPGTEAFF
TGCAGCGTTGAAGGGGCGGGTCCAGGCACTGAAGCTTTCTTT
>.|TRBV29-1|TRBJ1-3|.
CSVFSGNTIYF
TGCAGCGTTTTCTCCGGAAACACCATATATTTT
>.|TRBV7-9|TRBJ1-5|.
CASSLWDTDQPQHF
TGTGCCAGCAGCTTATGGGACACTGATCAGCCCCAGCATTTT
>.|TRBV5-6|TRBJ1-2|.
CASSFRRSYGYTF
TGTGCCAGCAGCTTCCGACGGAGCTATGGCTACACCTTC
>.|TRBV29-1|TRBJ1-1|.
CSAGTDLNTEAFF
TGCAGCGCCGGGACTGACCTTAACACTGAAGCTTTCTTT
>.|TRBV25-1|TRBJ1-2|.
CASSEYGGYAGYTF
TGTGCCAGCAGTGAATATGGGGGGTACGCTGGCTACACCTTC
>.|TRBV30|TRBJ2-3|TRBD1
CAWTPGDRVFKDTQYF
TGTGCCTGGACCCCAGGGGACAGGGTTTTCAAAGATACGCAGTATTTT
>.|TRBV11-2|TRBJ1-1|.
CASSSLGGVGTEAFF
TGTGCCAGCAGCTCCTTGGGTGGGGTCGGCACTGAAGCTTTCTTT
>.|TRBV3-1|TRBJ1-5|TRBD1
CASSAGQGPQHF
TGTGCCAGCAGCGCAGGACAGGGCCCCCAGCATTTT
>.|TRBV20-1|TRBJ2-1|TRBD2
CSAGPLAGEQFF
TGCAGTGCTGGGCCCCTAGCGGGAGAGCAGTTCTTC
>once|TRBV23-1|TRBJ2-7|TRBD1
CASSQSLGQGTYTSYEQYF
TGCGCCAGCAGTCAATCGTTGGGACAGGGGACCTATACCTCCTACGAGCAGTACTTC
>.|TRBV12-3/TRBV12-4|TRBJ1-2|.
CASSLGGYTF
TGTGCCAGCAGTTTAGGCGGCTACACCTTC
>.|TRBV12-5|TRBJ1-5|.
CASGLRPSYNQPQHF
TGTGCTAGTGGTTTGCGTCCCAGCTACAATCAGCCCCAGCATTTT
>.|TRBV18|TRBJ2-3|.
CASSNMAGLTDTQYF
TGTGCCAGCTCTAACATGGCGGGACTCACAGATACGCAGTATTTT
>.|TRBV30|TRBJ2-3|TRBD2
CARTSGISTDTQYF
TGTGCCAGAACTAGCGGAATCAGCACAGATACGCAGTATTTT
>.|TRBV5-1|TRBJ2-5|TRBD2
CASSWASGSGETQYF
TGCGCCAGCAGCTGGGCTAGCGGGAGCGGAGAGACCCAGTACTTC
>.|TRBV29-1|TRBJ1-5|.
CSVAGGTGPNQPQHF
TGCAGCGTTGCCGGGGGGACCGGCCCCAATCAGCCCCAGCATTTT
>.|TRBV24-1|TRBJ1-6|.
CATSDHPATGNNSPLHF
TGTGCCACCAGTGATCACCCAGCGACCGGTAACAATTCACCCCTCCACTTT
>.|TRBV3-1|TRBJ2-1|.
CASSQAGALGQFF
TGTGCCAGCAGCCAAGCTGGGGCTCTCGGGCAGTTCTTC
>.|TRBV30|TRBJ2-1|TRBD2
CAWSPLLAGGDEQFF
TGTGCCTGGAGTCCCCTTCTAGCGGGAGGCGATGAGCAGTTCTTC
>.|TRBV29-1|TRBJ1-2|.
CSVVSRDPYGYTF
TGCAGCGTTGTTTCGAGGGATCCGTATGGCTACACCTTC
>.|TRBV6-5|TRBJ2-3|.
CASSEGLGSHQYF
TGTGCCAGCAGTGAAGGGTTGGGCAGCCACCAGTATTTT
>.|TRBV7-9|TRBJ2-5|TRBD2
CAITRRESAGETQYF
TGTGCCATCACCCGGCGGGAGTCGGCGGGGGAGACCCAGTACTTC
>.|TRBV2|TRBJ2-7|TRBD1
CASWDRVGEQYF
TGTGCCAGCTGGGACAGGGTCGGCGAGCAGTACTTC